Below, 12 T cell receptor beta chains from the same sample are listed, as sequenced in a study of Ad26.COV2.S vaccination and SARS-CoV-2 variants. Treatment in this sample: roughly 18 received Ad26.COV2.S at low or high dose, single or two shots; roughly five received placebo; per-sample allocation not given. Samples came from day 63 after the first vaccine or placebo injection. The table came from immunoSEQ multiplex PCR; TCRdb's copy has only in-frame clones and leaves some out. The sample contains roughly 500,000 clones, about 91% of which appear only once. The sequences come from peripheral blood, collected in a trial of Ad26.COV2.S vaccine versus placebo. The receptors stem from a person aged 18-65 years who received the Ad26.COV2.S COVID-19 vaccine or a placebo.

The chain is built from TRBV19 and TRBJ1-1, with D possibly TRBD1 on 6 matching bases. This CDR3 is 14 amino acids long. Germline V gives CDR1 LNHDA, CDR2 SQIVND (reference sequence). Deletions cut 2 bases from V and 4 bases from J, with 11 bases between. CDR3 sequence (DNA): TGTGCCAGTAGTATACAAGGCAGGGGCACTGAAGCTTTCTTT. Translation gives CASSIQGRGTEAFF.

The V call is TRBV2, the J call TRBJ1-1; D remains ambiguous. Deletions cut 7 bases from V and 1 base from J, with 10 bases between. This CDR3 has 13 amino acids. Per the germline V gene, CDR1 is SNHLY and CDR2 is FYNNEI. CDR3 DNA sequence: TGTGCCAGCAAGACCGACCCGAACACTGAAGCTTTCTTT. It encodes CASKTDPNTEAFF.

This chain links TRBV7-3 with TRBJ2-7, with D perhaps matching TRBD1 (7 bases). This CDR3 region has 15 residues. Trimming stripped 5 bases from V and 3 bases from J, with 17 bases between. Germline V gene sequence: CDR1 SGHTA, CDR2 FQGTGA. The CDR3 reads CASSTQGGGLYEQYF. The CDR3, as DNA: TGTGCCAGCAGCACCCAGGGGGGCGGGCTCTACGAGCAGTACTTC.

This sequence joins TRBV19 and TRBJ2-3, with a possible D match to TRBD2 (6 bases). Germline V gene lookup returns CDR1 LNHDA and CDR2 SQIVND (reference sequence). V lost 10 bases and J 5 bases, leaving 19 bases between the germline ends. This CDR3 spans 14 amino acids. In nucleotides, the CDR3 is TGTGCCACTTCCTTTGGGACTCTTAAAGATACGCAGTATTTT. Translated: CATSFGTLKDTQYF.

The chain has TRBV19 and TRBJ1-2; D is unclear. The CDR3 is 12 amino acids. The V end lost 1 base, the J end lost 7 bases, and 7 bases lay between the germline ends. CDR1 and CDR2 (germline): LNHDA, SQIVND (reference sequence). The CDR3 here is CASSIAKFGYTF. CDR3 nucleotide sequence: TGTGCCAGTAGTATAGCCAAGTTTGGCTACACCTTC.

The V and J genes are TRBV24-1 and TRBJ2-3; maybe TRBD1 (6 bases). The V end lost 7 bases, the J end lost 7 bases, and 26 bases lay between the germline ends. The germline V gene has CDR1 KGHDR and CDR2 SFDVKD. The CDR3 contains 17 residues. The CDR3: CATSPSQGLIRPYTQYF. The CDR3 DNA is TGTGCCACCAGCCCCAGTCAGGGGCTTATACGGCCTTATACGCAGTATTTT.

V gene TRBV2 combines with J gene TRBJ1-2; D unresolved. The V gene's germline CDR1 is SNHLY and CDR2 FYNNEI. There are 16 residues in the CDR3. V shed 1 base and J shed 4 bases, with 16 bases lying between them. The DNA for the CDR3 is TGTGCCAGCAGTGAAGTGAACCAAGCAGTGTTCTATGGCTACACCTTC. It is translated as CASSEVNQAVFYGYTF.

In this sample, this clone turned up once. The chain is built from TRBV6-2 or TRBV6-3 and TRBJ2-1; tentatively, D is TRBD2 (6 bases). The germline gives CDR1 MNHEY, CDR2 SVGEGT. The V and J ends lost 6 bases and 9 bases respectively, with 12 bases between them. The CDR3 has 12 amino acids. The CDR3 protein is CASSPTGSEQFF. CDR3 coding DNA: TGTGCCAGCAGCCCTACCGGGAGTGAGCAGTTCTTC.

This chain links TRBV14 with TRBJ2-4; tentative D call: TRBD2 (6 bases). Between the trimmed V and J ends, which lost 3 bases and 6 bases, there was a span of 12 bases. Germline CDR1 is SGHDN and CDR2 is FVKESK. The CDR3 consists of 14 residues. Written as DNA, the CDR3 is TGTGCCAGCAGCCAGGGGGGTCAGGGAAACATTCAGTACTTC. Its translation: CASSQGGQGNIQYF.

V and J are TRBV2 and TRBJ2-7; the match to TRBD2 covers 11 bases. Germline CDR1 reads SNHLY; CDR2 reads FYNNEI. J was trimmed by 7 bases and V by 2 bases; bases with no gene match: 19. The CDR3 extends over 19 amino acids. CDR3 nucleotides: TGTGCCAGCAGTGAACGACCCCAACTAGCGGGGGCCTGGCAGGAGGAGCAGTACTTC. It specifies CASSERPQLAGAWQEEQYF.

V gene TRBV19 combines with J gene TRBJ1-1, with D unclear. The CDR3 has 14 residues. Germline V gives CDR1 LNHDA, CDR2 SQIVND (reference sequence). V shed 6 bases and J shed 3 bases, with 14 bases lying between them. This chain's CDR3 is CASRGGVTDTEAFF. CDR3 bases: TGTGCCAGTAGGGGAGGTGTTACGGACACTGAAGCTTTCTTT.

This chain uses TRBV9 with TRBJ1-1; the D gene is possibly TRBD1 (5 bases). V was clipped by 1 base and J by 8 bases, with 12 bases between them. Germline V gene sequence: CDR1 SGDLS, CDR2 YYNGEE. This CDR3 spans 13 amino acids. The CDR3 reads CASSVRGGTEAFF. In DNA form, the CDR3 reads TGTGCCAGCAGCGTAAGGGGAGGGACCGAAGCTTTCTTT.